This TCR beta chain was sequenced for a study of T cell responses to AZD1222 COVID-19 vaccine (dated by TCRdb to the early 2020s). Concerning the study at large: AZD1222 recipients whose second dose came at about 4 weeks and those whose second dose came at about 12 weeks were combined into one group, since spike-specific TCR depth and breadth did not differ between the two schedules. A total of about 250 trial participants underwent TCR sequencing, of whom roughly 210 had received two doses of AZD1222 and some 25 had received two doses of the MenACWY control vaccine. Trial participants were enrolled into age subgroups of 18-55, 56-69 and 70-plus years, which contained about 150, 28 and 57 TCR-sequenced participants, respectively. What the authors observed across the whole study: Conclusions about previously exposed vaccinees are limited, since just 5 to 7 AZD1222 recipients were seropositive for SARS-CoV-2 at baseline. A significant rise in spike-specific TCR breadth and depth was observed after two AZD1222 doses relative to day 0 and relative to MenACWY recipients. Because no samples from the day 14 peak response were available, repertoires could be characterized only after the peak T cell response. Participants were mostly white British and included more females than males, and it was suggested by the authors that clonal diversity may have been underestimated. In the small 56-69-year group, the increase in depth fell short of significance, most likely because of low power. Reportedly, close to half of the unique spike-specific TCRs recognized epitopes lying outside the regions that are mutated in the B.1.351 and B.1.1.7 variants. The vaccine-associated CD4 TCRs covered the entire spike protein, and the dominant responses fell in regions 160-218 and 743-854.

From a lookup of the germline V gene, CDR1 and CDR2 are SGHRS and YFSETQ. Inclusive of the bounding cysteine and phenylalanine, the CDR3 is 14 residues long. Left in the record is the CDR3 DNA by itself, 42 bases read in frame from the first base. V drops 4 bases and J drops 7 bases, leaving 17 bases in between. The time point label, read with the paper, signifies: baseline before first vaccination. The vaccinee samples were drawn from two UK trials, COV001 and COV002, one of which was a single-blind randomized controlled phase 2/3 trial testing AZD1222 (ChAdOx1 nCoV-19) in healthy adults. For TCRbeta chain sequencing, PBMC samples were collected from trial participants at day 0 and at day 28 after the second dose. Note on this clone: It lacks a known antigen. Nothing much larger sits one base from this clone, and base qualities are not available.

The CDR3 regions of human TCRbeta chains were subjected to immunosequencing. On the study's bioinformatics: TCRs in the repertoires were compared against a reference library of SARS-CoV-2-specific TCRs that had been generated with the MIRA antigen-specificity platform. Breadth was defined as the fraction of unique TCRs that were SARS-CoV-2-associated. Depth was defined as the fraction of total T cells that were SARS-CoV-2-associated. Using the MIRA data, each spike-specific TCR was assigned both to the spike region to which the TCR was reactive and to a CD4 or CD8 class. Log10-transformed breadth and depth values were compared by one-way ANOVA with Sidak's multiple comparisons tests. In its TCRdb copy, this immuneACCESS table keeps in-frame sequences only and misses some clones. Where compared with another copy, unresolved V genes explain less than half of these, and the others have no known cause. V and J calls and clone size come straight from that table; D and trimming were deduced from the DNA. The sample table contains 150,000 or so clones; only one count was recorded for under 95% of them. Jointly, the top ten make up 18% of the sample.

The sample consisted of peripheral blood, taken on day 0 of AZD1222 vaccination. The receptor was isolated from an adult in good health. Recombination joined TRBV5-1 with TRBJ1-1; TRBD1 is a possible D gene, resting on 6 matching bases. The CDR3 in this case is CASSGHGQTDEAFF. The nucleotide sequence is given as TGCGCCAGCAGCGGACACGGACAGACGGATGAAGCTTTCTTT.